This entry is about one TCR beta chain. This specimen belongs to a study of blood T cell repertoires in COVID-19. Study context: The origin of the acute and convalescent COVID-19 samples was the United States, Italy and Spain. T cells, B-cell-depleted T cells, or PBMCs provided the cDNA or gDNA that served as material.

CDR1 SGHVS and CDR2 FNYEAQ come from the germline V gene. The CDR3 is 14 residues long. V dropped 4 bases and J dropped 3 bases, with 13 bases sitting between them. Authors' processing steps: Reference gene primer amplification gave estimated nucleated cell counts. Here immunoSEQ multiplex PCR was the method, and the copy in TCRdb shows in-frame clones only, minus some. V and J calls and clone size are copied from that table; D and trimming were computed from the DNA. The profile covers more than 130,000 clones, with approximately 80% appearing a single time and 6% to 7.5% taken by the ten largest. Sequenced input: peripheral blood. The receptor was derived from a human donor in a cohort sampled during active COVID-19. The chain uses TRBV7-6 and TRBJ2-7; possible D gene TRBD2, 5 bases. In DNA form, the CDR3 reads TGTGCCAGCAGCTCCCCGGGGATAAACTACGAGCAGTACTTC. Protein sequence: CASSSPGINYEQYF.